These 4 T cell receptor beta chains came from one sample sequenced in a study of cytomegalovirus exposure and HLA in healthy donors. 60 Vbeta and 13 Jbeta primers were used in PCR. Sequencing was performed with immunoSEQ multiplex PCR; in TCRdb, only in-frame clones are kept and a portion is missing. The sample has 200,000 to 250,000 clones; 77% are singletons. The specimen sequenced was PBMCs. These receptors were taken from a woman aged 60 to 75 in good health and CMV-seropositive.

The genes are TRBV4-1 and TRBJ1-1; 8 bases map to TRBD1. Trimming at V came to 4 bases and at J to 6 bases, leaving 10 bases not matched to a gene. Germline CDR1 and CDR2: MGHRA and YSYEKL. The length of the CDR3 is 15 residues. The CDR3 DNA sequence: TGCGCCAGCAGCCTCGGACAGGGAAGGTCGGCTGAAGCTTTCTTT. Translated: CASSLGQGRSAEAFF.

The chain uses TRBV28 and TRBJ2-3, with D possibly matching TRBD2 (6 bases). V gave up 3 bases and J gave up 0 bases, with 10 bases separating them. CDR3 length equals 15 residues. Germline values: CDR1 MDHEN, CDR2 SYDVKM. CDR3 region: CASSFFGGSTDTQYF. In DNA form, the CDR3 reads TGTGCCAGCAGTTTTTTCGGGGGAAGCACAGATACGCAGTATTTT. The full variable domain, rest sourced from reference TRBV28 and TRBJ2-3, is DVKVTQSSRYLVKRTGEKVFLECVQDMDHENMFWYRQDPGLGLRLIYFSYDVKMKEKGDIPEGYSVSREKKERFSLILESASTNQTSMYLCASSFFGGSTDTQYFGPGTRLTVL.

This rearrangement joins TRBV4-1 to TRBJ2-3; 14 bases map to TRBD2. Germline V gene lookup returns CDR1 MGHRA and CDR2 YSYEKL. V lost 1 base and J lost 5; bases outside the gene matches: 5. The CDR3 totals 17 residues. CDR3 coding DNA: TGCGCCAGCAGCCAAGTTAGACTAGCGGGGGGGAGAGATACGCAGTATTTT. It translates to CASSQVRLAGGRDTQYF.

The V and J genes are TRBV19 and TRBJ2-6; D perhaps matches TRBD2 (5 bases). CDR1 LNHDA and CDR2 SQIVND come from the germline V gene (reference sequence). V dropped 0 bases and J dropped 3 bases, with 9 bases sitting between them. There are 16 residues in the CDR3. CDR3 protein: CASSIEGVIGANVLTF. In DNA form, the CDR3 reads TGTGCCAGTAGTATAGAGGGAGTAATTGGGGCCAACGTCCTGACTTTC.